Sequencing of this T cell receptor beta chain was carried out in a study of identical twins. TCRdb reprocessed the 5' RACE reads via MiXCR and lists one record per CDR3 protein. The sample has around 1.7 million distinct CDR3 sequences; under 35% are singletons. The CDR3 spans 14 residues. The germline V gene encodes CDR1 SEHNR and CDR2 FQNEAQ (reference sequence). V dropped 6 bases and J dropped 3 bases, with 12 bases sitting between them. Sample: cord blood. The rearrangement links TRBV7-9 to TRBJ1-5; D not resolved. This sequence originates from a newborn girl in good health. The CDR3 region has the DNA TGTGCCAGCAGTTTGGGAACATACAATCAGCCCCAGCATTTT. This gives the protein CASSLGTYNQPQHF.